One and the same sample provided the 20 T cell receptor beta chains below, sequenced in a study of immune characterization of retroperitoneal liposarcoma. TCRdb re-analysed the PCR reads in MiXCR, keeping a single row per CDR3 protein. There are roughly 2,500 distinct CDR3 sequences in the sample; about 40% occur only once, and 35% to 45% lies in the top ten. Sequenced input: tumor tissue. Receptors were obtained from a male donor with retroperitoneal liposarcoma.

The chain joins TRBV12-3 or TRBV12-4 to TRBJ2-1; TRBD2 matches at 8 bases. Germline trimming cut 5 bases from V and 4 bases from J; bases unmatched to any gene: 7. This CDR3 region has 15 residues. CDR3 protein: CASSPGASGYNEQFF. In DNA form, the CDR3 reads TGTGCCAGCAGTCCTGGGGCTAGCGGGTACAATGAGCAGTTCTTC.

In this sample, this clonotype is large. The chain recombines TRBV6-1 with TRBJ2-7; 7 bases match TRBD1. This CDR3 is 14 amino acids long. Trimming at V came to 6 bases and at J to 0 bases, leaving 5 bases not matched to a gene. The germline V gene encodes CDR1 MNHNS and CDR2 SASEGT. CDR3 sequence: CASRHRGDSYEQYF. Written as DNA, the CDR3 is TGTGCCAGCAGGCACAGGGGCGACTCCTACGAGCAGTACTTC.

This clonotype has only a few counts. V usage is TRBV7-8 and J usage is TRBJ2-1, with D maybe TRBD2 (6 bases). The CDR3 covers 15 residues. Germline V gives CDR1 SGHVS, CDR2 FQNEAQ. V was shortened by 3 bases and J by 0 bases, with 9 bases between the two germline ends. The CDR3 region is CASSFSAGSYNEQFF. CDR3 in DNA: TGTGCCAGCAGCTTTTCAGCGGGCTCCTACAATGAGCAGTTCTTC.

This clonotype is categorized as medium-sized. The V call is TRBV6-1, the J call TRBJ2-5; 7 bases are a match to TRBD1. Germline V gives CDR1 MNHNS, CDR2 SASEGT. CDR3 length equals 13 residues. J gave up 11 bases and V 5 bases, and 11 bases lay outside the gene matches. The CDR3 DNA sequence: TGTGCCAGCAGTTCTGGGACAGAAAATGAGCAGTACTTC. It translates to CASSSGTENEQYF.

The chain links TRBV6-1 to TRBJ2-1; D gene ambiguous. The J call is uncertain, as TRBJ2-7 better fits the DNA end. This CDR3 contains 13 residues. Germline V CDR1 and CDR2: MNHNS, SASEGT. The CDR3 loop reads CASSEVLPYEQYF. The CDR3 region has the DNA TGTGCCAGCAGTGAAGTCCTCCCTTACGAGCAGTACTTC.

By proportion, this clonotype is medium-sized. V and J are TRBV4-3 and TRBJ2-1; D is uncertain. In germline, CDR1 is LGHNA, CDR2 YSLEER. The CDR3 extends over 15 amino acids. The germline V and J ends were trimmed by 0 bases and 5 bases, with 11 bases remaining between them. CDR3 DNA: TGCGCCAGCAGCCAAGATTGGGTTACCAACAATGAGCAGTTCTTC. It codes for CASSQDWVTNNEQFF.

V gene TRBV14 combines with J gene TRBJ2-1; D is unclear. This CDR3 contains 14 residues. Trimming took off 1 base at V and 4 bases at J, with 8 bases between the two ends. CDR1 is SGHDN and CDR2 is FVKESK in the germline V gene. The CDR3 protein is CASSQGQNYNEQFF. For the CDR3, the DNA is TGTGCCAGCAGCCAAGGTCAGAATTACAATGAGCAGTTCTTC.

This clonotype was seen a handful of times. V is TRBV7-8 and J is TRBJ1-2, with TRBD1 identical over 9 bases. Germline CDR1 SGHVS, CDR2 FQNEAQ. V shed 5 bases and J 6 bases; nucleotides not matched to a gene: 7. CDR3 length: 14 amino acids. The CDR3 reads CASSRTGEFDGYTF. CDR3 sequence (DNA): TGTGCCAGCAGCCGGACAGGGGAGTTTGATGGCTACACCTTC. The entire variable domain, with the rest obtained from reference TRBV7-8 and TRBJ1-2, is as follows: GAGVSQSPRYKVAKRGQDVALRCDPISGHVSLFWYQQALGQGPEFLTYFQNEAQLDKSGLPSDRFFAERPEGSVSTLKIQRTQQEDSAVYLCASSRTGEFDGYTFGSGTRLTVV.

In this sample, this clonotype is medium-sized (0.01 to 0.1%). This chain connects TRBV10-1 to TRBJ2-1; 8 positions match TRBD2. The end of the DNA aligns better with TRBJ2-7, so the J call may be wrong. Germline lookup yields CDR1 WNHNN and CDR2 SYGVQD (reference sequence). The CDR3 is 13 amino acids. The CDR3 DNA reads as TGCGCCAGCAGTCCCCTAGCGGGCTACGAGCAGTACTTC. This codes for CASSPLAGYEQYF.

This clonotype was seen once. This sequence joins TRBV6-1 and TRBJ2-1; the D gene is possibly TRBD2 (5 bases). V was clipped by 2 bases and J by 0 bases, with 11 bases between them. The CDR3 covers 16 residues. The germline V gene encodes CDR1 MNHNS and CDR2 SASEGT. CDR3: CASSELVASSYNEQFF. As DNA, the CDR3 is TGTGCCAGCAGTGAATTAGTAGCGAGCTCCTACAATGAGCAGTTCTTC.

This rearrangement joins TRBV6-1 to TRBJ2-4, with 7 bases aligning to TRBD2. CDR3 length: 14 residues. J was trimmed by 13 bases and V by 5 bases; bases with no gene match: 14. Germline V gives CDR1 MNHNS, CDR2 SASEGT. CDR3 DNA: TGTGCCAGCAGTACCCGCCGGGGGGTGGGGGAGCAGTACTTC. Encoded protein: CASSTRRGVGEQYF.

The chain links TRBV7-8 to TRBJ2-1; D is undetermined. CDR3 length equals 16 residues. CDR1 SGHVS and CDR2 FQNEAQ come from the germline V gene. The V end was cut by 1 base, the J end by 5 bases, with 15 bases between. CDR3 residues: CASSLEGADPHNEQFF. Written as DNA, the CDR3 is TGTGCCAGCAGCTTAGAGGGTGCAGATCCGCACAATGAGCAGTTCTTC. The full variable domain, with the rest looked up from reference TRBV7-8 and TRBJ2-1, is GAGVSQSPRYKVAKRGQDVALRCDPISGHVSLFWYQQALGQGPEFLTYFQNEAQLDKSGLPSDRFFAERPEGSVSTLKIQRTQQEDSAVYLCASSLEGADPHNEQFFGPGTRLTVL.

V usage is TRBV27 and J usage is TRBJ2-2; tentative D call: TRBD1 (5 bases). V gave up 10 bases and J gave up 6 bases, with 18 bases separating them. The CDR3 extends over 14 amino acids. Per the germline V gene, CDR1 is MNHEY and CDR2 is SMNVEV (reference sequence). Here the CDR3 DNA reads TGTGCCACCCTCCCCGACAGCTGGCCCGGGGAGCTGTTTTTT. This encodes CATLPDSWPGELFF.

By sample fraction, this clonotype is medium-sized. The rearrangement uses TRBV7-6 and TRBJ2-5; no clear D. CDR1 is SGHVS and CDR2 is FNYEAQ in the germline V gene. V was pared by 4 bases and J by 5 bases, with 11 bases between. CDR3 length: 13 amino acids. The CDR3 loop reads CASSSNLGETQYF. The CDR3 DNA reads as TGTGCCAGCAGCTCAAACCTAGGGGAGACCCAGTACTTC. The variable domain in full, completed from reference TRBV7-6 and TRBJ2-5, reads GAGVSQSPRYKVTKRGQDVALRCDPISGHVSLYWYRQALGQGPEFLTYFNYEAQQDKSGLPNDRFSAERPEGSISTLTIQRTEQRDSAMYRCASSSNLGETQYFGPGTRLLVL.

This clonotype has only one observation. The genes are TRBV6-1 and TRBJ2-1, with D perhaps TRBD1 (6 bases). The J call may not be correct, given that the DNA end is closer to TRBJ2-7. Per germline, CDR1 MNHNS and CDR2 SASEGT. This CDR3 region has 15 residues. CDR3 in DNA: TGTGCCAGCAGTGAAGCTCAGGACAGCGGCCACGAGCAGTACTTC. Amino acid sequence: CASSEAQDSGHEQYF.

This chain connects TRBV6-1 to TRBJ2-3, with 8 positions matching TRBD1. The CDR3 consists of 14 residues. Germline loops: CDR1 MNHNS, CDR2 SASEGT. The V segment lost 4 bases and the J segment 4 bases; nucleotides outside the gene matches: 4. The CDR3 sequence: CASSGQGAPDTQYF. CDR3 bases: TGTGCCAGCAGTGGGCAGGGGGCCCCAGATACGCAGTATTTT.

This clonotype was counted only a few times. The chain uses TRBV12-3 or TRBV12-4 and TRBJ2-1; D may be TRBD1 (6 bases). Near its end, the DNA agrees better with TRBJ2-7, so the J call may be wrong. CDR3 length: 15 amino acids. For the CDR3, the DNA is TGTGCCAGCAGTTTAAGAGGGGGTTATACCTACGAGCAGTACTTC. As protein: CASSLRGGYTYEQYF.

The chain joins TRBV6-1 to TRBJ2-3; TRBD2 agrees at 11 bases. Germline V gene data show CDR1 as MNHNS and CDR2 as SASEGT. The trim removed 4 bases at V and 4 bases at J, leaving 4 bases unmatched. The CDR3 loop spans 15 amino acids. As DNA, the CDR3 is TGTGCCAGCAGTGCCCTAGCGGGAGGAGCAGATACGCAGTATTTT. Translation: CASSALAGGADTQYF.

A few counts support this clonotype. The CDR3 reads CASSLVQGRYAEAFF. CDR3 bases: TGTGCCAGCAGCTTAGTTCAGGGGAGGTATGCTGAAGCTTTCTTT. The J gene is TRBJ1-1, the V gene TRBV7-2, with a possible D match to TRBD1 (6 bases). The V gene lost 1 base and the J gene lost 6 bases, with 15 bases spanning the gap. This CDR3 is built from 15 residues. CDR1 and CDR2 from the germline V gene are SGHTA and FQGNSA.

This clonotype was found once. The chain uses TRBV12-3 or TRBV12-4 and TRBJ2-1; a weak D match, TRBD1 (5 bases). The better agreement between TRBJ2-7 and the DNA end casts doubt on the J call. CDR3 length equals 15 residues. DNA of the CDR3: TGTGCCAGCAGTTTTAACCCAGGCCAGGGCTACGAGCAGTACTTC. Protein product: CASSFNPGQGYEQYF.